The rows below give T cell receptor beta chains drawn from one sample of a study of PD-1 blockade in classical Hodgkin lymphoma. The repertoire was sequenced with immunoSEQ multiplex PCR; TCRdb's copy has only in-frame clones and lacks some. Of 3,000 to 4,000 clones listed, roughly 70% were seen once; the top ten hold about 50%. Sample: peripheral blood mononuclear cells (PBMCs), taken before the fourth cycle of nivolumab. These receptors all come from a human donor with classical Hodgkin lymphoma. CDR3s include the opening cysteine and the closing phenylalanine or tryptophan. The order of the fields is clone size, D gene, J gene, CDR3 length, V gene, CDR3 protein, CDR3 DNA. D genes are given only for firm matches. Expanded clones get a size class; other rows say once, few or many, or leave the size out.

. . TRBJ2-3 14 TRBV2 CASSQSQITDTQYF TGTGCCAGCAGTCAATCCCAGATCACAGATACGCAGTATTTT
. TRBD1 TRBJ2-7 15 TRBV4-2 CASSQGTGDLYEQYF TGTGCCAGCAGCCAAGGGACAGGCGACCTCTACGAGCAGTACTTC
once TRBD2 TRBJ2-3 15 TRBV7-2 CASSSPGTRTDTQYF TGTGCCAGCAGCTCTCCCGGGACTAGAACAGATACGCAGTATTTT
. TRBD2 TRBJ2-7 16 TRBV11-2 CASSLVLAGGAYEQYF TGTGCCAGCAGCTTAGTTCTGGCGGGAGGAGCCTACGAGCAGTACTTC
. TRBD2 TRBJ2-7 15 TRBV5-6 CASSPRLAGGYEQYF TGTGCCAGCAGCCCCCGACTAGCGGGGGGCTACGAGCAGTACTTC
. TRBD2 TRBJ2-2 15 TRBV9 CASAKRDENTGELFF TGTGCCAGCGCTAAGCGGGACGAAAACACCGGGGAGCTGTTTTTT
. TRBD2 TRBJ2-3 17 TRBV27 CASSLSLAGRRTDTQYF TGTGCCAGCAGTTTGTCCCTAGCGGGAAGGCGCACAGATACGCAGTATTTT
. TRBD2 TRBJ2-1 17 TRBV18 CASSWASSSGRSNEQFF TGTGCCAGCTCATGGGCCTCTTCTAGCGGGAGATCTAATGAGCAGTTCTTC
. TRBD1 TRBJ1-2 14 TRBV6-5 CASSPQGGSGGYTF TGTGCCAGCAGTCCCCAGGGGGGCTCTGGTGGCTACACCTTC
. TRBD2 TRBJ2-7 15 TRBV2 CASSEALAGGYEQYF TGTGCCAGCAGTGAAGCCCTAGCGGGGGGCTACGAGCAGTACTTC
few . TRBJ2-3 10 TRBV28 CATEYFTQYF TGTGCCACCGAATACTTTACGCAGTATTTT
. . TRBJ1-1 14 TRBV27 CASSLYGANTEAFF TGTGCCAGCAGTTTATATGGGGCGAACACTGAAGCTTTCTTT
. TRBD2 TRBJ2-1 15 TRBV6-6 CASSYSLAGGNEQFF TGTGCCAGCAGTTACAGTCTAGCGGGAGGCAATGAGCAGTTCTTC
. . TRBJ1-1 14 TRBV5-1 CASSSQADNTEAFF TGCGCCAGCAGCTCCCAGGCGGATAACACTGAAGCTTTCTTT
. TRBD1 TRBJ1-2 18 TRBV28 CASSSRGGQTGLNYGYTF TGTGCCAGCAGTTCTCGGGGGGGACAGACGGGGCTAAACTATGGCTACACCTTC
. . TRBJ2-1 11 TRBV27 CATRDYNEQFF TGTGCCACGAGGGACTACAATGAGCAGTTCTTC
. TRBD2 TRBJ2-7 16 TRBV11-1 CASSQQQGTSGGKQYF TGTGCCAGCAGCCAACAACAAGGGACTAGCGGGGGAAAGCAGTACTTC
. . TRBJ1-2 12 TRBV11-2 CASSHGEYGYTF TGTGCCAGCAGCCACGGGGAGTATGGCTACACCTTC
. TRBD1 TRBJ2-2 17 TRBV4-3 CASSQEGHRGLTGELFF TGCGCCAGCAGCCAAGAAGGGCACAGGGGGCTTACCGGGGAGCTGTTTTTT
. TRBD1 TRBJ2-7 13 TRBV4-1 CASSHDRVGEQYF TGCGCCAGCAGCCATGACAGGGTGGGAGAGCAGTACTTC
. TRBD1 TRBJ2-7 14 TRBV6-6 CASRRGTDHYEQYF TGTGCCAGCAGGAGAGGGACAGACCATTACGAGCAGTACTTC
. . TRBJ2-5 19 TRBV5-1 CASSLGPMGAGAVGETQYF TGCGCCAGCAGCTTGGGGCCCATGGGGGCGGGAGCGGTTGGAGAGACCCAGTACTTC
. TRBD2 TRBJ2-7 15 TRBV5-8 CASSLFRGGTYEQYF TGTGCCAGCAGCTTGTTTCGCGGGGGAACCTACGAGCAGTACTTC
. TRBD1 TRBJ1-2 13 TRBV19 CASRNRGLDGYTF TGTGCCAGTAGGAACAGGGGGCTTGATGGCTACACCTTC
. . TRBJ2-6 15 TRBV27 CASSSDGSGANVLTF TGTGCCAGCAGTTCGGACGGATCTGGGGCCAACGTCCTGACTTTC
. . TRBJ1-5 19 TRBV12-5 CASGLVNSGVPGSNQPQHF TGTGCTAGTGGTTTGGTAAATTCTGGGGTGCCAGGGAGCAATCAGCCCCAGCATTTT
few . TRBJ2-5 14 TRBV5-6 CASTLGGAEETQYF TGTGCCAGCACCCTGGGGGGCGCGGAAGAGACCCAGTACTTC
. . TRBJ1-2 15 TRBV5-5 CASSFSRTDFYGYTF TGTGCCAGCAGCTTTTCGCGGACAGACTTCTATGGCTACACCTTC
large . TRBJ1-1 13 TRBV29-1 CSAGDIVNTEAFF TGCAGCGCCGGGGACATAGTGAACACTGAAGCTTTCTTT
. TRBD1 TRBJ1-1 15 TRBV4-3 CASSLVGTGDTEAFF TGCGCCAGCAGCCTCGTGGGGACAGGGGACACTGAAGCTTTCTTT
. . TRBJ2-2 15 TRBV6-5 CASSYGRTPTGELFF TGTGCCAGCAGTTACGGGAGAACCCCCACCGGGGAGCTGTTTTTT
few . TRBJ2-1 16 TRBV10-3 CAISLSLGGGNNEQFF TGTGCCATCAGCCTGAGCTTAGGGGGAGGGAACAATGAGCAGTTCTTC
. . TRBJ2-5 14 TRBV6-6 CASSYSGGRETQYF TGTGCCAGCAGTTACTCTGGGGGCCGGGAGACCCAGTACTTC
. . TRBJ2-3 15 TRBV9 CASSVDGNLGDTQYF TGTGCCAGCAGCGTCGACGGGAACTTAGGGGATACGCAGTATTTT
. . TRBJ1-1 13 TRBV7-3 CASSSFPNTEAFF TGTGCCAGCAGCTCCTTCCCGAACACTGAAGCTTTCTTT
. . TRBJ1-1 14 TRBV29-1 CSVEEGGGYTEAFF TGCAGCGTTGAAGAGGGAGGGGGGTACACTGAAGCTTTCTTT
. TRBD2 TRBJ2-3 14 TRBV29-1 CSAGLAGGRDTQYF TGCAGCGCGGGACTCGCGGGGGGGCGGGATACGCAGTATTTT
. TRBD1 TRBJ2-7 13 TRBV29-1 CSVETDRSYEQYF TGCAGCGTTGAGACGGACAGGAGCTACGAGCAGTACTTC
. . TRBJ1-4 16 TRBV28 CASSPGQSATNEKLFF TGTGCCAGCAGCCCTGGCCAGTCAGCAACTAATGAAAAACTGTTTTTT
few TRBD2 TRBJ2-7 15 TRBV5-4 CASSFLLAGGGEQYF TGTGCCAGCAGCTTTCTCCTAGCGGGGGGCGGTGAGCAGTACTTC
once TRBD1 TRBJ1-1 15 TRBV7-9 CASSDRQGSNTEAFF TGTGCCAGCAGCGACAGACAGGGATCGAACACTGAAGCTTTCTTT
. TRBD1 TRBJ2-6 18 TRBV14 CASSRGQGALAGANVLTF TGTGCCAGCAGCCGAGGACAGGGAGCGTTAGCTGGGGCCAACGTCCTGACTTTC
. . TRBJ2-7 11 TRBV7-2 CASSFSYEQYF TGTGCCAGCAGCTTTTCCTACGAGCAGTACTTC
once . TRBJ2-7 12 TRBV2 CASKQGSYEQYF TGTGCCAGCAAACAGGGATCCTACGAGCAGTACTTC
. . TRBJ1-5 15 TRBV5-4 CASSLGGVPGQPQHF TGTGCCAGCAGCTTGGGGGGGGTTCCAGGTCAGCCCCAGCATTTT
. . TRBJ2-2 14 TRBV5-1 CASSPGRFAGELFF TGCGCCAGCAGCCCAGGACGGTTCGCCGGGGAGCTGTTTTTT